The subject of this entry is one T cell receptor (beta chain). This specimen comes from a study of T cells in localized non-small cell lung cancer. CDR3 length: 16 residues. Per the germline V gene, CDR1 is SNHLY and CDR2 is FYNNEI. The J segment lost 6 bases and the V segment lost 7 bases, leaving 12 bases of the junction unmatched. The method was immunoSEQ multiplex PCR; TCRdb's version includes in-frame clones alone and lacks a portion of them. The sample lists over 25,000 clones, roughly 90% occurring once. Here the sequenced sample was peripheral blood, taken before any cancer treatment. The clonotype comes from a male donor at least 60 years old with stage I lung adenocarcinoma. The chain recombines TRBV2 with TRBJ2-3; 11 bases match TRBD1. CDR3 loop: CASNRDRGRGRDTQYF. The CDR3 nucleotides read TGTGCCAGCAACCGGGACAGGGGGAGGGGGCGCGATACGCAGTATTTT.